This T cell receptor (beta chain) is drawn from a study of CD8 T cells in ankylosing spondylitis. General study points: Clones linked to disease were reported to show significant enrichment in matched ankylosing spondylitis synovial fluid. A motif in TCR beta, a set of under ten highly homologous variants, appeared characteristic of ankylosing spondylitis blood.

Quantitative 5'-RACE with molecular barcodes was used to make the TCR beta libraries. Each CDR3 protein gets one entry after TCRdb re-called the 5' RACE reads with MiXCR. The sample includes 700,000 to 1,000,000 distinct CDR3 sequences, approximately 12% of them seen just once. CDR3 length equals 12 residues. Trimming removed 2 bases at V and 8 bases at J, with 9 bases between. The germline gives CDR1 SNHLY, CDR2 FYNNEI. Regarding this clonotype: The antigen remains unidentified.

The chain combines TRBV2 with TRBJ1-1, with no clear D. This receptor was obtained from a male donor with ankylosing spondylitis. Material for sequencing was blood, either unsorted or a sorted T cell fraction (not recorded which). CDR3 DNA: TGTGCCAGCAGTGAATGGGTGGGAGAAGCTTTCTTT. Its protein is CASSEWVGEAFF.